This is a list of T cell receptor beta chains from one sample in a study of blood T cell repertoires in COVID-19. This table comes from immunoSEQ multiplex PCR, and its TCRdb copy is limited to in-frame clones, with some not included. The sample records around 94,000 clones, approximately 86% being singletons. The sequencing sample was made of peripheral blood. All receptors derive from a man aged 50 or older with active or convalescent COVID-19. The CDR3 runs from the conserved cysteine through the conserved F or W. Fields, in order: V gene, D gene, clone size, J gene, CDR3 protein, CDR3 DNA. A D gene is named only where the DNA matches it firmly. Clone size is given for some rows only: seen once, a few or many times, or a class if the clone is expanded.

V gene: TRBV4-1
D gene: NA
clone size: NA
J gene: TRBJ2-3
CDR3 protein: CASSQADYSEYF
CDR3 DNA: TGCGCCAGCAGCCAAGCGGACTACTCAGAGTATTTT

V gene: TRBV3-1/TRBV3-2
D gene: NA
clone size: NA
J gene: TRBJ1-6
CDR3 protein: CASSPAGAPGGSPLHF
CDR3 DNA: TGTGCCAGCAGCCCAGCAGGGGCCCCCGGAGGATCACCCCTCCACTTT

V gene: TRBV7-9
D gene: NA
clone size: few
J gene: TRBJ1-6
CDR3 protein: CASSFTNIPFSPLHF
CDR3 DNA: TGTGCCAGCAGCTTTACCAACATCCCCTTTTCACCCCTCCACTTT

V gene: TRBV19
D gene: NA
clone size: NA
J gene: TRBJ2-2
CDR3 protein: CASSEGAGELFF
CDR3 DNA: TGTGCCAGTAGTGAGGGGGCCGGGGAGCTGTTTTTT

V gene: TRBV4-3
D gene: TRBD1
clone size: once
J gene: TRBJ2-1
CDR3 protein: CASSPGTGSYNEQFF
CDR3 DNA: TGCGCCAGCAGCCCCGGGACAGGCTCCTACAATGAGCAGTTCTTC

V gene: TRBV7-6
D gene: TRBD2
clone size: NA
J gene: TRBJ2-1
CDR3 protein: CASSSLPTSGGADEQFF
CDR3 DNA: TGTGCCAGCAGCTCCCTTCCGACTAGCGGGGGGGCAGATGAGCAGTTCTTC

V gene: TRBV11-2
D gene: TRBD2
clone size: NA
J gene: TRBJ2-5
CDR3 protein: CASSLGSGGPETQYF
CDR3 DNA: TGTGCCAGCAGCTTAGGTAGCGGGGGGCCAGAGACCCAGTACTTC

V gene: TRBV21-1
D gene: NA
clone size: once
J gene: TRBJ1-4
CDR3 protein: CASSKAQEGAHEKLFF
CDR3 DNA: TGTGCCAGCAGCAAAGCGCAGGAGGGGGCGCATGAAAAACTGTTTTTT

V gene: TRBV30
D gene: NA
clone size: NA
J gene: TRBJ2-1
CDR3 protein: CAGGSSYNEQFF
CDR3 DNA: TGTGCCGGGGGGAGCTCCTACAATGAGCAGTTCTTC

V gene: TRBV25-1
D gene: TRBD1
clone size: NA
J gene: TRBJ1-5
CDR3 protein: CASSAGTGGFNSNQPQHF
CDR3 DNA: TGTGCCAGCAGTGCCGGGACAGGGGGCTTCAATAGCAATCAGCCCCAGCATTTT

V gene: TRBV5-4
D gene: NA
clone size: NA
J gene: TRBJ1-2
CDR3 protein: CATHDGGEYGYTF
CDR3 DNA: TGTGCCACTCATGATGGAGGGGAATATGGCTACACCTTC

V gene: TRBV4-3
D gene: NA
clone size: NA
J gene: TRBJ1-3
CDR3 protein: CASSQAGTGNTIYF
CDR3 DNA: TGCGCCAGCAGCCAAGCCGGGACAGGAAACACCATATATTTT

V gene: TRBV11-2
D gene: TRBD1
clone size: NA
J gene: TRBJ1-3
CDR3 protein: CASSFGQGSGNTIYF
CDR3 DNA: TGTGCCAGCAGCTTCGGACAGGGGTCTGGAAACACCATATATTTT

V gene: TRBV29-1
D gene: TRBD1
clone size: NA
J gene: TRBJ1-1
CDR3 protein: CSVGGQGVAFF
CDR3 DNA: TGCAGCGTTGGGGGACAGGGGGTAGCTTTCTTT

V gene: TRBV7-2
D gene: NA
clone size: NA
J gene: TRBJ2-7
CDR3 protein: CASSLFYEQYF
CDR3 DNA: TGTGCCAGCAGCCTCTTCTACGAGCAGTACTTC

V gene: TRBV6-1
D gene: TRBD1
clone size: NA
J gene: TRBJ2-7
CDR3 protein: CASSEVWGQAEQYF
CDR3 DNA: TGTGCCAGCAGTGAAGTCTGGGGACAGGCCGAGCAGTACTTC

V gene: TRBV19
D gene: NA
clone size: NA
J gene: TRBJ1-5
CDR3 protein: CASSGGELHQPQHF
CDR3 DNA: TGTGCCAGTAGTGGGGGGGAACTCCATCAGCCCCAGCATTTT

V gene: TRBV6-5
D gene: NA
clone size: NA
J gene: TRBJ1-2
CDR3 protein: CASSYSTGGSYGYTF
CDR3 DNA: TGTGCCAGCAGTTACTCGACAGGAGGATCCTATGGCTACACCTTC

V gene: TRBV18
D gene: NA
clone size: NA
J gene: TRBJ2-3
CDR3 protein: CASSPGGVSTDTQYF
CDR3 DNA: TGTGCCAGCTCACCAGGGGGCGTTAGCACAGATACGCAGTATTTT

V gene: TRBV20-1
D gene: NA
clone size: NA
J gene: TRBJ2-7
CDR3 protein: CSVRSGHEQYF
CDR3 DNA: TGCAGTGTGCGGAGCGGGCACGAGCAGTACTTC

V gene: TRBV28
D gene: TRBD1
clone size: few
J gene: TRBJ2-7
CDR3 protein: CASRTGTVGEQYF
CDR3 DNA: TGTGCCAGCAGAACCGGGACAGTCGGCGAGCAGTACTTC

V gene: TRBV6-6
D gene: TRBD1
clone size: NA
J gene: TRBJ2-5
CDR3 protein: CASRGQGQGYF
CDR3 DNA: TGTGCCAGCAGGGGACAGGGTCAGGGGTACTTC

V gene: TRBV27
D gene: TRBD2
clone size: once
J gene: TRBJ2-3
CDR3 protein: CASRQLAGTDTQYF
CDR3 DNA: TGTGCCAGCAGGCAACTAGCGGGGACAGATACGCAGTATTTT

V gene: TRBV2
D gene: TRBD2
clone size: NA
J gene: TRBJ2-1
CDR3 protein: CASSALADSYNEQFF
CDR3 DNA: TGTGCCAGCAGTGCACTAGCGGACTCCTACAATGAGCAGTTCTTC

V gene: TRBV7-6
D gene: NA
clone size: NA
J gene: TRBJ2-1
CDR3 protein: CASSAGGSTSLPYNEQFF
CDR3 DNA: TGTGCCAGCAGCGCGGGTGGTTCAACTAGCCTCCCCTACAATGAGCAGTTCTTC

V gene: TRBV10-3
D gene: TRBD1
clone size: NA
J gene: TRBJ2-3
CDR3 protein: CAIRTGQGTDTQYF
CDR3 DNA: TGTGCCATCAGAACAGGACAGGGAACAGATACGCAGTATTTT